This T cell receptor beta chain came from a study of breast tumors, draining lymph nodes, adjacent tissues. Overall study findings and caveats: Compared with lymph nodes, tumors were less diverse; compared with nontumor tissue, more. Luminal-like breast cancer showed significantly higher tumor–nontumor repertoire similarity than basal-like. Data fit most tumor T cells coming from lymph node, expanding in tumor. The lymph node origin of tumor T cells was framed as consistent with a hypothesis, not demonstrated.

Samples came from axillary lymph nodes draining the breast cancer. Germline assignment: CDR1 MGHRA and CDR2 YSYEKL. V lost 4 bases to trimming and J lost 4 bases; unmatched junction nucleotides: 9. CDR3 size: 15 residues. MiXCR was run by TCRdb on the multiplex PCR reads, yielding one entry per CDR3 protein. The sample carries 150,000 or so distinct CDR3 sequences, about 30% recorded once. This clonotype occurred many times. What it binds is unknown. This receptor was taken from a female donor with breast cancer. Some clones in this sample may be carry-over from other donors' samples. This chain connects TRBV4-1 to TRBJ2-7, with 8 bases fitting TRBD1. Sample: axillary lymph node tissue. The CDR3 loop reads CASSPLDRAVYEQYF. For the CDR3, the DNA is TGCGCCAGCAGCCCGTTGGACAGGGCCGTATACGAGCAGTACTTC.